This paragraph covers one T cell receptor beta chain sequence. Antigen unknown. At one end the junction does not follow the germline gene, possibly because of a read error. This entry comes from a study of T cells in localized non-small cell lung cancer. TCRdb's copy holds only in-frame clones and misses some; the assay was immunoSEQ multiplex PCR. Counted here are about 40,000 clones, under 90% occurring once; the ten biggest clones make up around 6.6%. Overall study results and limits: Without multi-region sequencing, intratumor heterogeneity could not be excluded. A denser population of T cells in blood accompanied longer overall survival. Turning up in adjacent lung were a median approximately 60 of the top 100 tumor clones. Tumor trailed uninvolved adjacent lung in T cell clonality, which peaked there.

The germline CDR1 and CDR2 sequences are SGHTA and FQGNSA. CDR3 length: 16 residues. The origin of this receptor is a male donor aged 60 or older with stage II lung adenocarcinoma. This chain joins TRBV7-2 and TRBJ2-1; TRBD2 aligns across 7 bases. The source material was peripheral blood mononuclear cells, sampled before any cancer treatment. The CDR3 sequence: CASQKGGTGSNNEQFF. The CDR3 DNA follows: TGTGCCAGCCAGAAGGGAGGGACTGGCTCCAACAATGAGCAGTTCTTC.